This T cell receptor (beta chain) emerged from a study of cytomegalovirus exposure and HLA in healthy donors (dated by TCRdb to 2016 to 2017). About the study as a whole: An earlier analysis of roughly 500 of the donors reported about 260 Gb of sequence data and some 110 million unique TCR beta sequences obtained from about 179 million T cells. Approximately 300 gigabases of sequencing data and tens of millions of unique TCR sequences were included in an early release covering several hundred HLA-typed donors. Of the roughly 400 genotyped donors, roughly 80% fell in the genetic ancestry cluster associated with self-reported Caucasian donors. The study was designed to test whether signatures of past pathogen exposure could be identified by cataloging public T cell receptors. Using immunosequencing, the study profiled T cell repertoires from about 620 subjects and related those repertoires to cytomegalovirus serostatus. In addition to the first cohort of 666 subjects, a separate validation cohort of over 90 different subjects was used. To predict cytomegalovirus infection status, the study brought together high-throughput TCR immunosequencing, statistical association of individual TCRs with disease status, and machine learning. To study patterns of TCR occurrence, a later analysis re-analyzed previously published TCR beta repertoires from 700 or so donors and added high-resolution HLA genotyping. Rather than drawing on any new phenotypic data, the later analysis identified candidate immune exposures from TCR beta sequences and the way those sequences occurred across donors. An earlier analysis of 587 of the donors used high-throughput TCR beta sequencing to judge whether each TCR beta V gene segment behaved as functional or pseudogenic. Alongside the repertoire data, information on donor age, sex, ethnicity and CMV serostatus was compiled. In a later genetic analysis, genome-wide SNP genotypes for about three fifths of the 666 donors were used, and that subset was treated as a discovery cohort. All discovery cohort repertoires had been generated using a single sequencing platform. Both class I and class II loci were covered by HLA typing, at four-digit resolution. Typing coverage varied by locus: roughly 629-630 donors for A, B, C, DRB1 and DQB1; more than 500 for DQA1; about 590 for DPA1; around 450 for DPB1. A handful of DR-DQ haplotypes were handled as single units for association and clustering because linkage in the cohort was strong. Among roughly 400 genotyped donors of the cohort, an average of around 240,000 unique TCR beta nucleotide sequences was sequenced per donor, of which about 20% were non-productive. Overall study outcomes, separate from this receptor: Three of the identified cytomegalovirus-associated TCR beta chains were confirmed in vitro to be specific for cytomegalovirus antigens. In a later analysis, around 17,000 TCR beta sequences were associated with specific HLA alleles at a false discovery rate of 0.05. Sequencing depth was assumed to be roughly uniform across donors in the presence/absence analyses, though that assumption may not hold. An earlier analysis of roughly 570 of the donors showed that most TCR beta V segments appeared in productive rearrangements either about 90% or about 30% of the time, which broadly matched IMGT annotations. A later genetic analysis associated a missense DCLRE1C variant with V-gene and J-gene trimming of TCR beta chains, and an independent cohort replicated the association. According to a later genetic analysis, donors in an Asian-associated ancestry cluster had fewer N-insertions in productive TCRs than the roughly 700-donor mean. Most CMV-associated TCR beta chains appeared to be HLA-restricted in a later analysis, and the HLA associations seemed to be driven largely by CMV exposure. Immune exposure information for the cohort was limited to CMV serostatus. The classifier was reported to diagnose cytomegalovirus status with high specificity and sensitivity in both the original cohort and the validation cohort. The earlier analysis of approximately 590 of the donors excluded some 15 rarely observed V segments, including chromosome 9 orphons, because counts were too low. Across donors, most TCR sequences were observed very rarely, whereas some public TCRs were present in many individuals. Several of the top co-occurrence clusters appeared to be linked to parvovirus B19, influenza, CMV and Epstein-Barr virus, according to a later analysis. A further reported finding was that TCR beta sequences accurately predicted the HLA-A and HLA-B alleles for most subjects in the first cohort. A cluster of highly shared sequence variants was judged likely to be a technical artifact of the sequencing pipeline. The study listed 150 to 200 TCR beta chains as associated with cytomegalovirus. According to the authors, the approach could potentially be generalized to other disease states and immunological phenotypes. A later analysis found that HLA-associated TCR beta chains were more clonally expanded and had lower generation probabilities than equally common non-associated chains. This cohort had only TCR beta chains sequenced, and the lack of alpha or paired-chain data limited which features could be detected. When HLA alleles, especially DR and DQ, strongly co-occurred, attributing TCR associations to individual alleles was difficult. According to a later analysis, TCR association rates differed among HLA loci, with DRB1 alleles showing the most associated TCRs and HLA-C alleles showing the fewest. Because HLA typing was missing for some donors at each locus, association tests included only the typed subset. Linkage disequilibrium might explain the correlated functional status among segregating V segments, but an unknown experimental factor could not be ruled out.

A note on this clone: It lacks a known antigen. Base qualities are not at hand, and no much larger clone is one base apart.

The cohort consisted of 670 or so healthy bone marrow donors. At the time of sampling, every cohort member was nominally healthy, though immune exposures that went unrecorded were likely present. The donor tested CMV seronegative, placing the donor among the 350 or so seronegative members of the cohort. Each donor provided a peripheral blood sample, and peripheral blood mononuclear cells were used for TCR beta sequencing. Genomic DNA was extracted from the blood cell samples with the Qiagen DNeasy Blood Extraction Kit. Libraries were constructed by the immunoSEQ multiplex PCR assay. A mixture of 60 forward primers for TCR Vbeta segments and 13 reverse primers for TCR Jbeta segments was used in the multiplex PCR. A multiplex PCR assay on genomic DNA amplified the CDR3 region of rearranged TCR beta genes. The amplified TCR beta libraries were sequenced on the Illumina HiSeq System as 87-base-pair reads. The study's processing was this. Across the roughly 670 repertoires, a later analysis counted roughly 77 million unique TCR beta chains, roughly 11 million of which were shared by at least two donors. Raw reads were error-corrected and collapsed into unique sequences by a nearest-neighbor algorithm in which closely related sequences were merged to remove PCR and sequencing errors. CDR3 sequences were aligned to IMGT reference sequences to assign V, D and J gene segments. For a sequence to be retained, a match of at least six nucleotides to both a V gene segment and a J gene segment was required. A rearrangement was called productive if the CDR3 had no stop codons and remained in frame with V and J, and every other rearrangement was called non-productive. Following IMGT convention, CDR3 was defined as the stretch from the second conserved V-encoded cysteine up to the conserved J-encoded phenylalanine. The earlier analysis of about 640 of the donors excluded any sequence lacking an unambiguous match to a single V gene segment. An earlier analysis of approximately 590 of the donors called V segments functional above 56.7% productive rearrangements and segregating when the between-donor standard deviation exceeded 5%. A statistical classification framework was built to diagnose cytomegalovirus status from the catalog of TCR beta chain sequences. A later analysis assigned V and J genes by comparing TCR nucleotide sequences with IMGT/GENE-DB human TR gene sequences. In a later analysis, CDR3 sequences and most-parsimonious VDJ recombination scenarios were assigned using the TCRdist pipeline. In a later analysis, each TCR beta chain was defined by its CDR3 amino acid sequence together with its V-gene family, and reads lacking a unique V-gene family were excluded. As a way to deal with suspected cross-contamination and a sequencing artifact, a later analysis dropped approximately 590 nucleotide sequences that were highly shared and had low generation probability. In a later analysis, a clonal expansion index for each public chain was calculated from normalized within-repertoire ranks of inferred template counts. Generation probabilities in a later analysis came from a VDJ recombination model fitted to out-of-frame rearrangements, and those results were checked against IGoR. Hypergeometric tests were used in a later analysis to score TCR-TCR, TCR-HLA and TCR-CMV co-occurrence, with a repertoire-size bias correction applied to the TCR pairs. A later analysis estimated false discovery rates by permuting HLA or CMV assignments 20 times. In a later analysis, co-occurring TCRs were grouped using DBSCAN, with TCRdist sequence similarity added in when clustering inside HLA-allele-positive subsets. For co-occurrence clustering, repertoires with fewer than 30,000 or more than 120,000 public chains were excluded, along with about five repertoires with anomalous nucleotide sharing. Sourced from immuneACCESS, this table was stored by TCRdb with only in-frame sequences that have V and J called. A share of the clones is absent; for the studies checked, an unresolved V gene accounts for under half, and the remainder has no known explanation. Clonal size and the V and J genes are those of that table, whereas D and trimming came from the DNA. The sample table holds 150,000 to 200,000 clones, of which 75% to 85% were seen once. Of the sample, 1.5% to 2% falls within the top ten clones.

This TCR was recovered from a woman in her fifties or sixties in good health and CMV-seronegative. Sequences were obtained from PBMCs.

The DNA sequence follows: TGCAGCGCCTCCAGGACTAGCGGGAACACCGGGGAGCTGTTTTTT. Its translation is CSASRTSGNTGELFF. Recombination connected TRBV29-1 to TRBJ2-2; 10 bases in the junction line up with TRBD2. Here V drops 7 bases and J drops 1 base, and the junction holds 6 bases not matched to any gene. Per the germline V gene, SQVTM is the CDR1 and ANQGSEA is the CDR2. The CDR3, cysteine through phenylalanine, is 15 amino acids long. Kept here is only the CDR3 DNA, which spans 45 bases and is read in frame from base 1.